This record concerns one T cell receptor (beta chain) sequence. These data come from a study of blood T cell repertoires in COVID-19. Study-level information: Acute and convalescent COVID-19 samples came from the United States, Italy and Spain. PBMCs, B-cell-depleted T cells, or T cells provided the cDNA or gDNA that made up the material.

Original handling: Amplification of reference gene primers was used by the study to estimate nucleated cell counts. Repertoires were generated with immunoSEQ multiplex PCR, while TCRdb's copy carries only in-frame clones and drops some. The V and J calls and clone size are taken from that table; D and trimming were inferred from the DNA. The sample carries under 200,000 clones, approximately 80% recorded once. The CDR3 is made up of 15 amino acids. Trimming took 4 bases from V and 0 from J, leaving 10 bases between them. Germline lookup yields CDR1 KGHSH and CDR2 LQKENI. The TCR comes from a human donor in a cohort sampled during active COVID-19. This chain connects TRBV18 to TRBJ1-3; D unresolved. Sequenced sample: peripheral blood. This chain's CDR3 is CASSLTESSGNTIYF. CDR3 DNA sequence: TGTGCCAGCTCACTAACGGAGAGCTCTGGAAACACCATATATTTT.